This TCR beta chain was documented in a study of CD8 T cells in ankylosing spondylitis. Study findings and constraints: CD8+ cells made up the disease-linked clones, which were relatively rare in peripheral blood. Matched synovial fluid from ankylosing spondylitis patients was reported to be enriched for disease-linked clones. Previous work reported some of these motif variants in the synovial fluid and blood of reactive arthritis. Characteristic of ankylosing spondylitis blood, it appeared, was a TCR beta motif comprising several highly homologous variants.

Ten or more counts support this clonotype. Its antigen is as yet unknown. TCRdb reprocessed the 5' RACE reads with MiXCR, giving one entry per CDR3 protein. The sample lists 500,000 to 550,000 distinct CDR3 sequences, 12% occurring once. The clonotype originates from a male donor with ankylosing spondylitis. The sample comprised blood, either unsorted or a sorted T cell fraction (not recorded which).

CDR3: CASSSTGTQNEKLFF. CDR3 nucleotides: TGTGCCAGCAGCTCCACCGGGACACAAAATGAAAAACTGTTTTTT. This chain links TRBV7-9 with TRBJ1-4; a possible D gene is TRBD1 (6 bases). This CDR3 is 15 amino acids long. The V gene lost 4 bases and the J gene lost 5 bases, with 14 bases spanning the gap. CDR1 is SEHNR and CDR2 is FQNEAQ in the germline V gene (reference sequence).